The sequence of this T cell receptor (beta chain) was determined in a study of beta chain features in type 1 diabetes. In regard to this clone: What it binds is not known.

Reverse transcribing all isolated RNA meant expressed TCRB transcripts were sequenced. For naive, central memory and regulatory T cell samples, reads averaged approximately 3.9 million. Data came from immunoSEQ multiplex PCR; TCRdb stores just in-frame clones and leaves some out. The sample lists more than 300,000 clones; about a tenth were seen once. Study-wide findings and caveats: In every one of the four CD4+ subsets, TCRB CDR3s were moderately but significantly shorter in Type 1 diabetes patients. HLA effects on TCRB rearrangement stayed unresolved here.

The germline gives CDR1 SGHRS, CDR2 YFSETQ. V was trimmed by 2 bases and J by 2 bases, leaving 14 bases between them. The CDR3 extends over 15 amino acids. This sequence joins TRBV5-1 and TRBJ2-7; D might be TRBD2 (6 bases). This sequence was found in a man aged 25-45 years with type 1 diabetes. Sequencing was carried out using central memory CD4+ T cells from blood. CDR3 sequence (DNA): TGCGCCAGCAGCTTTGTCGGCGGGGCGACCTACGAGCAGTACTTC. This sequence encodes CASSFVGGATYEQYF.